Each of the 11 T cell receptor beta chains below was sequenced from the same sample in a study of tissue T cells after allogeneic stem cell transplantation. Using immunoSEQ multiplex PCR, the repertoire was profiled, and TCRdb retains in-frame clones only, with some absent. The sample holds more than 40,000 clones, over 70% seen once. The sample consisted of sorted cells pooled from one or two spleens. Source of these receptors: a pool of C57BL/6 mice in good health.

In the case of this clone: Gene and germline names: mouse. The read terminates 1 residue before the CDR3 end, so the remaining end is supplied by the germline J gene. The chain has TRBV1 and TRBJ2-7, with 11 nucleotides matching TRBD2. Germline CDR1 and CDR2: NSQYPW and LRSPGD (reference sequence). V shed 4 bases and J 7 bases; nucleotides not matched to a gene: 0. This CDR3 region has 12 residues. The sequenced part of the CDR3 DNA is TGCACCTGCAGTGGGACTGGGGGGGAACAGTAC. This gives the protein CTCSGTGGEQY. The whole CDR3 protein is CTCSGTGGEQYF.

Regarding this clone: Gene names follow the mouse nomenclature. The CDR3 is CASRTGTGVTYEQYF. The CDR3 bases that were read are TGTGCCAGCAGAACCGGGACAGGGGTCACCTATGAACAGTAC. The rearrangement uses TRBV13-3 and TRBJ2-7; 10 bases fit TRBD1. Read coverage stops 1 residue before the CDR3 terminus; the germline J gene supplies the remainder. CDR3 size: 15 residues. The germline V gene encodes CDR1 NNHDY and CDR2 SYVADS. Trimming at V came to 5 bases and at J to 2 bases, leaving 7 bases not matched to a gene.

Only a few counts were recorded for this clone. Any gene name here is a mouse gene name. The read stops 1 residue short of the end of the CDR3; the missing end is completed from the germline J gene. The J gene is TRBJ1-2, the V gene TRBV29, with D maybe TRBD1 (6 bases). V was trimmed by 4 bases and J by 0 bases, leaving 12 bases between them. CDR1 is MSHET, CDR2 SYDVDS, per germline. This CDR3 has 15 residues. CDR3 DNA, as far as it was read: TGTGCTAGCAGTTCTAGACAGGCCTCAAACTCCGACTACACC. Its protein is CASSSRQASNSDYT. The complete CDR3 reads CASSSRQASNSDYTF.

This clone has just a few counts. Gene names are mouse gene names. The read is 1 residue too short to cover the CDR3 end, so that end is filled in from the germline J gene. The rearrangement joins TRBV4 to TRBJ2-4; 9 bases align to TRBD2. V gave up 4 bases and J gave up 4 bases; unmatched junction bases: 3. The CDR3 is 14 residues long. Germline V CDR1 and CDR2: LGHDT, YNNKQL (reference sequence). The CDR3 bases that were read are TGTGCCAGCAGCTTGGGACTGGGAAAAAACACCTTGTAC. Protein: CASSLGLGKNTLY. The complete CDR3 reads CASSLGLGKNTLYF.

Note on this clone: Germline and genes: mouse. The read stops 1 residue short of the end of the CDR3; the missing end is completed from the germline J gene. The genes are TRBV29 and TRBJ2-5; the D gene could be TRBD1 or TRBD2 (6 bases each). This CDR3 has 14 residues. Germline V gene sequence: CDR1 MSHET, CDR2 SYDVDS. The V gene lost 2 bases and the J gene lost 2 bases, with 8 bases spanning the gap. The sequenced CDR3 bases are TGTGCTAGCAGTTTAGCGGGGGCCCAAGACACCCAGTAC. It encodes CASSLAGAQDTQY. The whole CDR3 region reads CASSLAGAQDTQYF.

In regard to this clone: The germline and genes are mouse ones. The read ends 1 residue shy of where the CDR3 ends; the end is completed using the germline J gene. This chain links TRBV17 with TRBJ2-3; TRBD1 matches 11 bases. The V gene end was trimmed by 6 bases and the J gene end by 0 bases; junction bases not matched to a gene: 2. The CDR3 covers 15 residues. CDR1 and CDR2 (germline): MNHDT, YYDKIL. CDR3 sequence: CASSRTGGSAETLYF. CDR3 DNA, as far as it was read: TGTGCTAGCAGCAGGACAGGGGGCAGTGCAGAAACGCTGTAT.

This clone was observed a handful of times. Genes and germline come from the mouse. The read terminates 1 residue before the CDR3 end, so the remaining end is supplied by the germline J gene. The chain joins TRBV19 to TRBJ2-7; TRBD2 agrees at 8 bases. The CDR3 is 13 amino acids. V shed 2 bases, J shed 7 bases, and the junction held 5 bases outside the gene matches. Germline lookup yields CDR1 FNHDT and CDR2 SITEND (reference sequence). The sequenced part of the CDR3 DNA is TGTGCCAGCAGTATGGGGGGGCGGAGAGAACAGTAC. Translation gives CASSMGGRREQY. The full CDR3 sequence reads CASSMGGRREQYF.

As concerns this clone: Mouse names are used for the genes. The read terminates 1 residue before the CDR3 end, so the remaining end is supplied by the germline J gene. The V gene is TRBV5, the J gene TRBJ2-7, with unresolved D. Deletions cut 1 base from V and 4 bases from J, with 5 bases between. This CDR3 spans 12 amino acids. CDR1 and CDR2 (germline): LGHNA, YNLKQL (reference sequence). CDR3 DNA (partial): TGTGCCAGCAGCCAAGCTGAGTATGAACAGTAC. Translation: CASSQAEYEQY. The entire CDR3 sequence reads CASSQAEYEQYF.

About this clone: These gene names are mouse names. CDR3: CASSLAPGGNSDYTF. CDR3 bases read: TGTGCCAGCAGCTTAGCTCCGGGAGGAAACTCCGACTACACC. The chain couples TRBV3 to TRBJ1-2; D call uncertain. The observed sequence ends 1 residue before the CDR3 terminus, with the missing tail filled in from the germline J gene. The V gene lost 0 bases and the J gene lost 1 base, with 9 bases spanning the gap. The germline CDR1 and CDR2 sequences are SNHLY and FYNGKV (reference sequence). The CDR3 runs to 15 residues.

This clone was recorded once. Gene names are the mouse ones. The sequence runs out 1 residue before the end of the CDR3; the remainder is reconstructed from the germline J gene. The chain is built from TRBV4 and TRBJ1-1; 7 bases match TRBD1. V shed 4 bases, J shed 4 bases, and the junction held 3 bases outside the gene matches. Germline V gene lookup returns CDR1 LGHDT and CDR2 YNNKQL (reference sequence). CDR3 length: 13 amino acids. The CDR3 DNA, read in part, is TGTGCCAGCAGCTCCTCAGGGGGCACAGAAGTCTTC. Protein: CASSSSGGTEVF. The complete CDR3 sequence is CASSSSGGTEVFF. Full variable domain (outside the CDR3, taken from reference TRBV4 and TRBJ1-1): ETAVFQTPNYHVTQVGNEVSFNCKQTLGHDTMYWYKQDSKKLLKIMFSYNNKQLIVNETVPRRFSPQSSDKAHLNLRIKSVEPEDSAVYLCASSSSGGTEVFFGKGTRLTVV.

This clone was observed a handful of times. Gene names and germline match the mouse. The missing CDR3 end, 1 residue past where the read stops, is filled in from the germline J gene. The rearrangement links TRBV12-2 to TRBJ2-1; perhaps TRBD2 as D (7 bases). Germline values: CDR1 SGHLS, CDR2 HYDKME. V lost 0 bases and J lost 0, with 11 bases in between. The CDR3 length is 16 residues. The CDR3 loop reads CASSLSGGANYAEQFF. Partial CDR3 DNA: TGTGCCAGCTCTCTCTCGGGGGGCGCTAACTATGCTGAGCAGTTC.